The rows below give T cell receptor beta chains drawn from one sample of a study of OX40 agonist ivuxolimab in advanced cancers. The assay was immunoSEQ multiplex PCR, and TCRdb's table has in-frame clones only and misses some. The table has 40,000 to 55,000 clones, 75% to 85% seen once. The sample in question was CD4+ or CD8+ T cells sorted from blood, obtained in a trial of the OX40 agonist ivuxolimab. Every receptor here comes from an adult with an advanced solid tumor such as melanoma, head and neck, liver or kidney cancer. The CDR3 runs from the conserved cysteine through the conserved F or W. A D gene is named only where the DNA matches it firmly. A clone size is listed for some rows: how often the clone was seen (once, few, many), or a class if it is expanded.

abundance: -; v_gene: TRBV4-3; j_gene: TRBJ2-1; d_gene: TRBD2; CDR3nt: TGCGCCAGCAGCCAAGGTGGCTGGGCTAGCGGGAGGGATGAGCAGTTCTTC; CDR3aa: CASSQGGWASGRDEQFF
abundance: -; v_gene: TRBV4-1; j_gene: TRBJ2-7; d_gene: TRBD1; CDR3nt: TGCGCCAGCAGCCCCGGACAGGGGGCTGGGAGGTCCTACGAGCAGTACTTC; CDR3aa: CASSPGQGAGRSYEQYF
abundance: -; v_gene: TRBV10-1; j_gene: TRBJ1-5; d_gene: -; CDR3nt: TGCGCCAGCAGTGAGTCGGAACTGGAGCCCCAGCATTTT; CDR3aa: CASSESELEPQHF
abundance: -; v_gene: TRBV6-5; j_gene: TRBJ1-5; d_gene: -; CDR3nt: TGTGCCAGCAGTCCAGGGTGGAATCAGCCCCAGCATTTT; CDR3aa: CASSPGWNQPQHF
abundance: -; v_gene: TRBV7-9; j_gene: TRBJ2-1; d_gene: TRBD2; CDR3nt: TGTGCCAGCAGCTTAGACCTAGCGGGGTACAATGAGCAGTTCTTC; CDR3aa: CASSLDLAGYNEQFF
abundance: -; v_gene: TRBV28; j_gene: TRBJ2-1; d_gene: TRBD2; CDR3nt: TGTGCCAGCAGCGTCCAGGCTAGCGGGATAGGGGAGCAGTTCTTC; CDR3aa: CASSVQASGIGEQFF
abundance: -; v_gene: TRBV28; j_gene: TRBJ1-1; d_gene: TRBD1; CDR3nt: TGTGCCAGCAGTCCCGATCGTTCCGCAGGGGGAACTGAAGCTTTCTTT; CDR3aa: CASSPDRSAGGTEAFF
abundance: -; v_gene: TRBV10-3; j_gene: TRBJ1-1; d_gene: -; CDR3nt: TGTGCCATCAGTGAGGGCCAACCGAACACTGAAGCTTTCTTT; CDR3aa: CAISEGQPNTEAFF
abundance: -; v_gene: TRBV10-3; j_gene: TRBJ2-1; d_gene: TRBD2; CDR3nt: TGTGCCATCAGTGAGTCCCCTCTAGCGGGAGGCGGGGAGCAGTTCTTC; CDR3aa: CAISESPLAGGGEQFF
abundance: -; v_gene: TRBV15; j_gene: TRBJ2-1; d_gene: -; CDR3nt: TGTGCCACCAGCAGAGATCAAGTATATGAGCAGTTCTTC; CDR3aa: CATSRDQVYEQFF
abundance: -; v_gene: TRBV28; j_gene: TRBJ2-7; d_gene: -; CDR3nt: TGTGCCAGCACCCCGGGCCCCCTAAGGGAGCAGTACTTC; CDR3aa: CASTPGPLREQYF
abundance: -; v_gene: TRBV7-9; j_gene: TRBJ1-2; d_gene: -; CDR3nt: TGTGCCAGCAGTCCTTACCCTGTTACGGGAGGCTACACCTTC; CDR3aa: CASSPYPVTGGYTF
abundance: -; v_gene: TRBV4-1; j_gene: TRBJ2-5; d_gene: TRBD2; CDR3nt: TGCGCCAGCAGCCATCCCTCCGGGACTAACCAAGAGACCCAGTACTTC; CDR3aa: CASSHPSGTNQETQYF
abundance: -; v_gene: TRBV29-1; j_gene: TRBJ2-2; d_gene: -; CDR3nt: TGCAGCGCTCGGCCAGACATGACCGGGGAGCTGTTTTTT; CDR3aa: CSARPDMTGELFF
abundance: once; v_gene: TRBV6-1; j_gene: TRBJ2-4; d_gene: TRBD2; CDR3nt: TGTGCCAGCAGGGAGGGACTAGCGGAAAAAAACATTCAGTACTTC; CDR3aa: CASREGLAEKNIQYF
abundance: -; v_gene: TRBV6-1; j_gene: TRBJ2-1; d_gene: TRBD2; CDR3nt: TGTGCCAGCAGTGAAGCCTTGTCCAGCGGGAGATCTAATGAGCAGTTCTTC; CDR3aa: CASSEALSSGRSNEQFF
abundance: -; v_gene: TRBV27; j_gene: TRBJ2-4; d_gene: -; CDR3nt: TGTGCCAGCAGTTCGGGCGACCTAGCCAAAAACATTCAGTACTTC; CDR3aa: CASSSGDLAKNIQYF
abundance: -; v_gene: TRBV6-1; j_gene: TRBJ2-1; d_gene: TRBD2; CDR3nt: TGTGCCAGCCGGAGGGTGGGACTAGACAAGGATGAGCAGTTCTTC; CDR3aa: CASRRVGLDKDEQFF
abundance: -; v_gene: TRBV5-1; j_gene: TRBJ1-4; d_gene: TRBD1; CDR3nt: TGCGCCAGCAGCTTGCGCGGACAGGGCACTAATGAAAAACTGTTTTTT; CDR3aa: CASSLRGQGTNEKLFF
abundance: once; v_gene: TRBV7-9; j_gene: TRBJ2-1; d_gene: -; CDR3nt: TGTGCTTCCCACAAGGGAATCAATGAGCAGTTCTTC; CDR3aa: CASHKGINEQFF
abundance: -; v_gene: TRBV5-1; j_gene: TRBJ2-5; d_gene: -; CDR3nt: TGCGCCAGCAGCACCGACACCTCGGAGACCCAGTACTTC; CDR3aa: CASSTDTSETQYF
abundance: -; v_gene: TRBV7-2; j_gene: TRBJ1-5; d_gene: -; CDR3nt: TGTGCCAGCAGTCCGGTGAACCAGCCCCAGCATTTT; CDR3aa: CASSPVNQPQHF
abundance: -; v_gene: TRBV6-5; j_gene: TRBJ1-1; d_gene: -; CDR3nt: TGTGCCAGCAGTTCAGGTCAGTCGAGGAACACTGAAGCTTTCTTT; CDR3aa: CASSSGQSRNTEAFF
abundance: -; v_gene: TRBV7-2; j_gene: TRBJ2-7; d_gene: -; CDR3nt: TGTGCCAGCAGCCCCATCGGAAATATCGGGGGCGCTCAAGAGCAGTACTTC; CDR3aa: CASSPIGNIGGAQEQYF
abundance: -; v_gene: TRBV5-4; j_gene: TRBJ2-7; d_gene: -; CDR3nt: TGTGCCAGCAGCTCGGGACTTGGGGACTTTTACGAGCAGTACTTC; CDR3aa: CASSSGLGDFYEQYF
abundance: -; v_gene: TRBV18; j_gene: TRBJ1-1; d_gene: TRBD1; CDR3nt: TGTGCCAGCTCACCGACCGGGACAGGGGCGAACACTGAAGCTTTCTTT; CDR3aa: CASSPTGTGANTEAFF
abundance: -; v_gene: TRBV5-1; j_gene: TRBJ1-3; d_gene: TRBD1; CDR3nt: TGCGCCAGCAGCTCTGGACAGGGGTCGTCGGGAAACACCATATATTTT; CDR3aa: CASSSGQGSSGNTIYF
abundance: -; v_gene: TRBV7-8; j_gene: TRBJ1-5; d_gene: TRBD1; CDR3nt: TGTGCCAGCAGCCCAGGGACAGGGTGGAATCAGCCCCAGCATTTT; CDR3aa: CASSPGTGWNQPQHF
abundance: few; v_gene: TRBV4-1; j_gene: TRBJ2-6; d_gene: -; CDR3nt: TGCGCCAGCAGCCAAAGCAGGGCCCTAATCTCTGGGGCCAACGTCCTGACTTTC; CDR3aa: CASSQSRALISGANVLTF
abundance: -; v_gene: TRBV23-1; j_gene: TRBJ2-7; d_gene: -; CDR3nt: TGCGCCAGCAGTCAAGGGAGAAAGACCTACGAGCAGTACTTC; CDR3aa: CASSQGRKTYEQYF
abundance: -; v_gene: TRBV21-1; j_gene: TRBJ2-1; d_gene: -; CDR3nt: TGTGCCAGCAGTAAAGACCGGGACTATTCCTACAATGAGCAGTTCTTC; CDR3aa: CASSKDRDYSYNEQFF
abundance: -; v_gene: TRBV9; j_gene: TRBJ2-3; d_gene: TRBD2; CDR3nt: TGTGCCAGCAGCGCCCGGGGGACTAGCGGGAGTGATACGCAGTATTTT; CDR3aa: CASSARGTSGSDTQYF
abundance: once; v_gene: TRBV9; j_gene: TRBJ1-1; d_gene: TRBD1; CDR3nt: TGTGCCAGCAGCCCCTACGGGACAGGAACTAAAGCTTTCTTT; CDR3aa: CASSPYGTGTKAFF
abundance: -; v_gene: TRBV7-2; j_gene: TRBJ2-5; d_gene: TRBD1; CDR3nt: TGTGCCAGCAGCTTGTGGCAGGGGGCGAGGGAGACCCAGTACTTC; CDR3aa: CASSLWQGARETQYF
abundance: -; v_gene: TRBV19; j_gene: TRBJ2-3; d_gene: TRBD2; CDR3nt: TGTGCCAGTAGTATGGGGAGGGTAGGGAGGACAGATACGCAGTATTTT; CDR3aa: CASSMGRVGRTDTQYF
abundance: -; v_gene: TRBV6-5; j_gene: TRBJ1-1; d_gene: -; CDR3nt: TGTGCCAGCAGTTACCTTCCACAGATGAACACTGAAGCTTTCTTT; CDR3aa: CASSYLPQMNTEAFF
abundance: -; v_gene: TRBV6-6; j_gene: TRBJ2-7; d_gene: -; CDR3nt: TGTGCCAGCAGAAAGGAGCGGGACAGGTACGAGCAGTACTTC; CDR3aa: CASRKERDRYEQYF
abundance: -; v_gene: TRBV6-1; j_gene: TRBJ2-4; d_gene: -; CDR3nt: TGTGCCAGCAGTGAAGGAATAGGGGGGTCTCTGGCCAAAAACATTCAGTACTTC; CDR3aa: CASSEGIGGSLAKNIQYF
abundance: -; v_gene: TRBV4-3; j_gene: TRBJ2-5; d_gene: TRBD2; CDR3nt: TGCGCCAGCAGCCAAGGCCCGGGAGGCGATGAGACCCAGTACTTC; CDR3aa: CASSQGPGGDETQYF
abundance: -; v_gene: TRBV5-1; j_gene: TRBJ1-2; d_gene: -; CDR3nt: TGCGCCAGCAGCTCCTTGGGGACGGCCTATGGCTACACCTTC; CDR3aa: CASSSLGTAYGYTF
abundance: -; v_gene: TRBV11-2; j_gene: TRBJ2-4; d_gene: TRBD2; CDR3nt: TGTGCCAGCAGCTTAGAGCCTAGCGGGAGGATGATTCTAGCCAAAAACATTCAGTACTTC; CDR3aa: CASSLEPSGRMILAKNIQYF